Listed below are T cell receptor beta chains from one sample, sequenced in a study of T cells after posttransplantation cyclophosphamide. Sequencing used immunoSEQ multiplex PCR; TCRdb keeps in-frame clones, though not all of them. The sample presents some 50,000 clones, none singletons. Sequenced: PBMCs. Every receptor here comes from a man aged 35-49 years in good health, CMV-negative, and a related stem cell transplant donor. Both conserved end residues are trimmed from each CDR3. A D gene is named only where the DNA matches it firmly. The size field reads how often the clone was seen (once, few, many) or a class if it is expanded.

>TRBJ2-7|many|.|TRBV7-2
ASSQRATPYYEQY
>TRBJ1-2|many|TRBD1|TRBV7-9
ASSGWDRQGARVWGYT
>TRBJ2-4|many|TRBD2|TRBV27
ASSSRGGIEKNIQY
>TRBJ2-7|many|.|TRBV7-3
ASSLISWGRVNYEQY
>TRBJ2-5|many|TRBD1|TRBV30
AWSVLRGRETQY
>TRBJ2-7|many|TRBD2|TRBV15
ATSRDRASGWVPYEQY
>.|few|TRBD1|TRBV5-1
ASSSPGTGDSEQY
>TRBJ2-7|many|TRBD1|TRBV7-6
ASSLGLHRGRVEQY
>TRBJ1-1|many|TRBD1|TRBV6-5
ASSPSTGIFSEAF
>TRBJ1-5|many|.|TRBV19
ASSTNAEEAQPQH
>TRBJ2-5|many|.|TRBV28
ATYRSVETQY
>TRBJ1-5|many|.|TRBV7-2
ASSLGGLSNQPQH
>TRBJ1-5|many|.|TRBV28
ASEDYSNQPQH
>TRBJ1-3|many|.|TRBV5-1
ASSPRDGASGNTIY
>TRBJ2-5|many|TRBD1|TRBV5-6
ASSQQGAVQETQY
>TRBJ2-3|many|TRBD1|TRBV5-4
ASSAGQGSTDTQY
>TRBJ1-2|many|.|TRBV28
ASSLWGPGHGYT
>TRBJ1-2|many|.|TRBV27
ASSSQIEIASNGYT
>TRBJ1-1|many|TRBD1|TRBV9
ASSVTGGTEAF
>TRBJ2-1|many|.|TRBV30
AWSLGQHNEQF
>TRBJ2-6|many|.|TRBV4-1
ASSLNRVSGANVLT
>TRBJ2-1|many|TRBD2|TRBV9
ASSARTSGGEQF
>TRBJ2-7|many|.|TRBV15
ATSRDIREFYEQY
>TRBJ1-2|many|.|TRBV30
AWSINRAGGGYT
>TRBJ2-7|few|.|TRBV6-5
ASSYLQGRSREQY
>TRBJ2-3|many|.|TRBV5-4
ASSLEWGATDTQY
>TRBJ2-2|many|TRBD2|TRBV14
ASSQYGLAGQFTGELF
>TRBJ2-1|many|TRBD1|TRBV7-2
ASSHGQGASYNEQF
>TRBJ1-2|many|.|TRBV5-4
ASSLVSDYGYT
>TRBJ2-2|many|.|TRBV5-1
ASQMQTNTGELF
>TRBJ2-7|many|.|TRBV5-4
ASSNFETEALYEQY
>TRBJ2-1|many|.|TRBV5-4
ASTKTTGTGEELKF
>TRBJ1-2|many|.|TRBV6-5
ASSYSLNYGYT
>TRBJ2-3|many|TRBD2|TRBV19
ASSMAGDTDTQY
>TRBJ2-5|many|TRBD1|TRBV4-1
ASSQRTGKETQY
>TRBJ2-2|many|.|TRBV27
ASSSPSRGTGELF
>TRBJ2-1|many|.|TRBV11-2
ASSPGLNNEQF
>TRBJ1-5|many|TRBD1|TRBV5-1
ASSLGGQGQQPQH
>TRBJ2-7|many|.|TRBV10-1
ASSELSRGIRAYEQY
>TRBJ1-5|few|TRBD1|TRBV6-1
ASRQTGVLDQPQH
>TRBJ1-1|many|.|TRBV11-2
ASSFRGGNTEAF
>TRBJ2-7|many|TRBD2|TRBV25-1
ASRGLAGHEQY
>TRBJ2-3|many|TRBD2|TRBV14
ASSQEVLAGGPWDTQY
>TRBJ2-7|many|TRBD1|TRBV14
ASSFGQGLYEQY